The rows below give T cell receptor beta chains drawn from one sample of a study of CD8 T cells in Susac syndrome. TCRdb recomputed calls from the immunoSEQ multiplex PCR reads with MiXCR, one row per CDR3 protein. The table includes around 100,000 distinct CDR3 sequences, roughly 96% detected once. The sample was CD8+ T cells from PBMCs. The receptors were sampled from a human donor with Susac syndrome. Each CDR3 is given with its conserved first and last residue. A D gene is named only where the DNA matches it firmly. The size entry is marked missing in some rows and otherwise reads once, few, many or a size class.

v_call: TRBV14
clone_size: -
j_call: TRBJ2-7
d_call: -
cdr3_length: 14
cdr3_aa: CASSQEGIGYEQYF
cdr3_nt: TGTGCCAGCAGCCAAGAGGGGATCGGGTACGAGCAGTACTTC

v_call: TRBV3-1
clone_size: -
j_call: TRBJ2-2
d_call: TRBD2
cdr3_length: 19
cdr3_aa: CASSQEGLAGASWTGELFF
cdr3_nt: TGTGCCAGCAGCCAAGAAGGCCTAGCGGGAGCCTCGTGGACCGGGGAGCTGTTTTTT

v_call: TRBV25-1
clone_size: -
j_call: TRBJ1-1
d_call: -
cdr3_length: 11
cdr3_aa: CASWQDTEAFF
cdr3_nt: TGTGCCAGCTGGCAGGACACTGAAGCTTTCTTT

v_call: TRBV5-6
clone_size: -
j_call: TRBJ2-2
d_call: -
cdr3_length: 13
cdr3_aa: CASTGGITGELFF
cdr3_nt: TGTGCCAGCACGGGCGGGATCACCGGGGAGCTGTTTTTT

v_call: TRBV4-1
clone_size: -
j_call: TRBJ1-5
d_call: -
cdr3_length: 17
cdr3_aa: CASSQDGAYRAGQPQHF
cdr3_nt: TGCGCCAGCAGCCAAGATGGTGCCTACAGGGCTGGACAGCCCCAGCATTTT

v_call: TRBV13
clone_size: -
j_call: TRBJ1-1
d_call: -
cdr3_length: 12
cdr3_aa: CASSLDGQEAFF
cdr3_nt: TGTGCCAGCAGCCTGGACGGACAAGAAGCTTTCTTT

v_call: TRBV2
clone_size: -
j_call: TRBJ1-1
d_call: TRBD1
cdr3_length: 14
cdr3_aa: CASRLTGGNTEAFF
cdr3_nt: TGTGCCAGCAGGCTGACAGGGGGGAACACTGAAGCTTTCTTT

v_call: TRBV5-1
clone_size: once
j_call: TRBJ2-1
d_call: -
cdr3_length: 13
cdr3_aa: CASSGGSDKVQFF
cdr3_nt: TGCGCCAGCAGCGGGGGATCCGACAAGGTTCAGTTCTTC

v_call: TRBV12-3/TRBV12-4
clone_size: -
j_call: TRBJ2-7
d_call: -
cdr3_length: 13
cdr3_aa: CASSSRGGYEQYF
cdr3_nt: TGTGCCAGCAGTTCCAGGGGGGGCTACGAGCAGTACTTC

v_call: TRBV20-1
clone_size: -
j_call: TRBJ1-1
d_call: -
cdr3_length: 11
cdr3_aa: CSAGAETEAFF
cdr3_nt: TGCAGTGCCGGAGCAGAGACTGAAGCTTTCTTT

v_call: TRBV20-1
clone_size: -
j_call: TRBJ2-3
d_call: TRBD2
cdr3_length: 13
cdr3_aa: CSAPGLLTDTQYF
cdr3_nt: TGCAGTGCCCCGGGACTACTAACAGATACGCAGTATTTT

v_call: TRBV15
clone_size: -
j_call: TRBJ2-1
d_call: TRBD2
cdr3_length: 18
cdr3_aa: CATSRRGLAGAIYNEQFF
cdr3_nt: TGTGCCACCAGCAGACGAGGACTAGCGGGGGCCATCTACAATGAGCAGTTCTTC

v_call: TRBV13
clone_size: -
j_call: TRBJ2-1
d_call: TRBD1
cdr3_length: 13
cdr3_aa: CASSLVGTDEQFF
cdr3_nt: TGTGCCAGCAGCTTAGTCGGGACAGATGAGCAGTTCTTC

v_call: TRBV2
clone_size: -
j_call: TRBJ2-7
d_call: -
cdr3_length: 15
cdr3_aa: CASSDPGTAGYEQYF
cdr3_nt: TGTGCCAGCAGTGACCCCGGGACAGCGGGCTACGAGCAGTACTTC

v_call: TRBV5-4
clone_size: -
j_call: TRBJ1-2
d_call: -
cdr3_length: 15
cdr3_aa: CASSQGGGENYGYTF
cdr3_nt: TGTGCCAGCAGCCAAGGTGGGGGCGAGAACTATGGCTACACCTTC

v_call: TRBV27
clone_size: -
j_call: TRBJ2-1
d_call: TRBD2
cdr3_length: 16
cdr3_aa: CASSLSASGRAGEQFF
cdr3_nt: TGTGCCAGCAGTTTATCGGCGAGCGGGAGGGCCGGTGAGCAGTTCTTC

v_call: TRBV20-1
clone_size: -
j_call: TRBJ2-1
d_call: -
cdr3_length: 14
cdr3_aa: CSAPQGGRYNEQFF
cdr3_nt: TGCAGTGCTCCTCAGGGGGGGAGATACAATGAGCAGTTCTTC

v_call: TRBV19
clone_size: -
j_call: TRBJ1-2
d_call: -
cdr3_length: 15
cdr3_aa: CASSIDLAARTGYTF
cdr3_nt: TGTGCCAGTAGTATAGATCTTGCAGCACGGACCGGCTACACCTTC

v_call: TRBV2
clone_size: -
j_call: TRBJ2-1
d_call: -
cdr3_length: 12
cdr3_aa: CASSEHRGEQFF
cdr3_nt: TGTGCCAGCAGTGAGCATCGCGGAGAGCAGTTCTTC

v_call: TRBV28
clone_size: -
j_call: TRBJ1-2
d_call: -
cdr3_length: 14
cdr3_aa: CASSPKTRAGYKLF
cdr3_nt: TGTGCCAGCAGTCCGAAGACCCGGGCCGGGTACAAACTGTTC

v_call: TRBV15
clone_size: -
j_call: TRBJ2-7
d_call: -
cdr3_length: 13
cdr3_aa: CATSRDRGTEQYF
cdr3_nt: TGTGCCACCAGCAGAGACCGGGGGACAGAGCAGTACTTC

v_call: TRBV13
clone_size: -
j_call: TRBJ1-4
d_call: -
cdr3_length: 16
cdr3_aa: CASSPRGSGVAEKLFF
cdr3_nt: TGTGCCAGCAGCCCTCGGGGGTCGGGAGTGGCCGAAAAACTGTTTTTT

v_call: TRBV20-1
clone_size: -
j_call: TRBJ1-5
d_call: TRBD1
cdr3_length: 16
cdr3_aa: CSAPSGQGRLDQPQHF
cdr3_nt: TGCAGTGCTCCCTCGGGACAGGGAAGGTTGGATCAGCCCCAGCATTTT